This T cell receptor beta chain was captured by sequencing in a study of blood T cells in healthy people across ages. Study results and caveats: CMV status of donors was unknown, possibly confounding expanded clonotype changes. Fewer expanded clones and more diversity marked long-lived versus aged donors.

Per sample, a minimum of 7 million PBMCs were isolated. For the second PCR, which ran for about 6 to 11 cycles, a sample-barcoded 5' primer and a J-beta primer mix were used. TCRdb independently ran MiXCR on the 5' RACE reads; one entry per CDR3 protein. The table shows over a million distinct CDR3 sequences, with approximately 40% occurring only once. CDR3 length: 11 amino acids. The germline CDR1 and CDR2 sequences are DFQATT and SNEGSKA (reference sequence). Concerning this clonotype itself: Its target is unknown.

V and J are TRBV20-1 and TRBJ2-3; D may be TRBD1 or TRBD2 (6 bases each). This receptor was taken from a woman under 30 in good health. The sequenced material came from blood. This CDR3 is CGGGEPDTQYF. The CDR3 DNA sequence: TGCGGGGGCGGGGAACCAGATACGCAGTATTTT.